The T cell receptor (beta chain) under discussion was sequenced for a study of T-cell reconstitution after alpha-beta-depleted transplantation in children. Researchers prepared the TCRbeta library using unique molecular identifiers, the study reports. In TCRdb, the PCR reads were re-called with MiXCR into one record per CDR3 protein. Of 380,000 or so distinct CDR3 sequences in the sample, 13% were seen once. The sample was PBMCs, taken from the stem cell graft. The receptor comes from a human donor who donated a stem cell graft to a child with Fanconi anemia.

The chain's CDR3 is CRPSRGANTDTQYF. CDR3 DNA: TGCAGGCCGTCACGGGGGGCAAACACAGATACGCAGTATTTT. The chain joins TRBV20-1 to TRBJ2-3; possible D gene TRBD2, 7 bases. CDR1 is DFQATT, CDR2 SNEGSKA, per germline (reference sequence). This CDR3 contains 14 residues.